Below, 11 T cell receptor beta chains from the same sample are listed, as sequenced in a study of vaccination effects on CD4 cells after COVID-19. Assay: immunoSEQ multiplex PCR; the TCRdb copy retains only in-frame clones and omits some. The sample yields more than 40,000 clones, more than 65% seen once. Within the ViraFEST assay, antigen-specific CD4+ T cells underwent expansion with viral peptide pools prior to sequencing. Culturing for more than 9 days preceded CD4+ T cell isolation. Vaccine recipients lacked prior SARS-CoV-2 infection and had negative nucleocapsid antibodies. For these TCRs, the target antigens are not known. The source was CD4+ T cells from PBMCs cultured with HCoV-NL63 spike peptides, collected before COVID-19 vaccination. The receptors were gathered from a human donor who received a COVID-19 vaccine.

The chain employs TRBV27 and TRBJ2-3; D ambiguous. V lost 3 bases and J 6 bases, leaving 4 bases between the germline ends. Germline-derived CDR1 and CDR2 are MNHEY and SMNVEV (reference sequence). The CDR3 contains 11 residues. The DNA for the CDR3 is TGTGCCAGCAGTTTTCGGGATACGCAGTATTTT. Residues: CASSFRDTQYF.

Here the CDR3 DNA reads TGCGCCAGCAGCTTGTGGGGGGGGGCCAACGTCCTGACTTTC. Protein: CASSLWGGANVLTF. This chain connects TRBV5-1 to TRBJ2-6, with D possibly being TRBD1 or TRBD2 (5 bases each). Germline V gene lookup returns CDR1 SGHRS and CDR2 YFSETQ. Trimming cost V 1 base and J 4 bases, with 6 bases left between them. The CDR3 totals 14 residues.

The chain joins TRBV18 to TRBJ2-3; 8 nucleotides align to TRBD2. This CDR3 comprises 16 residues. The germline V gene encodes CDR1 KGHSH and CDR2 LQKENI. With V trimmed by 4 bases and J by 0 bases, 6 bases remained unmatched. The CDR3 reads CASSLQAGESTDTQYF. Written as DNA, the CDR3 is TGTGCCAGCTCACTCCAAGCGGGGGAGAGCACAGATACGCAGTATTTT.

The gene calls are TRBV7-2 and TRBJ2-5; 7 positions agree with TRBD1. With V trimmed by 7 bases and J by 5 bases, 7 bases remained unmatched. The CDR3 spans 13 residues. The germline CDR1 and CDR2 sequences are SGHTA and FQGNSA. In DNA, the CDR3 is TGTGCCAGCACCGTGGACAGGATGGAGACCCAGTACTTC. Its protein is CASTVDRMETQYF.

This clone was observed once. This chain connects TRBV6-5 to TRBJ2-7; 13 positions match TRBD2. The CDR3 sequence is 14 residues long. Per germline, CDR1 MNHEY and CDR2 SVGAGI. The junction had 5 bases not matched to a gene; V was cut back by 8 bases and J by 4 bases. The CDR3, as DNA: TGTGCCAGCCGGACTAGCGGGGGAGATTACGAGCAGTACGTC. It yields the protein CASRTSGGDYEQYV.

Here the CDR3 reads CASGGSPSNQPQHF. The CDR3 region has the DNA TGTGCCAGCGGAGGGAGTCCCAGCAATCAGCCCCAGCATTTT. The genes are TRBV2 and TRBJ1-5; no firm D call. Trimming shortened V by 8 bases and J by 1 base, and 12 bases separated the two germline ends. There are 14 residues in the CDR3. CDR1 is SNHLY and CDR2 is FYNNEI in the germline V gene. The whole variable domain, filled in from reference TRBV2 and TRBJ1-5, reads EPEVTQTPSHQVTQMGQEVILRCVPISNHLYFYWYRQILGQKVEFLVSFYNNEISEKSEIFDDQFSVERPDGSNFTLKIRSTKLEDSAMYFCASGGSPSNQPQHFGDGTRLSIL.

There are a few counts of this clone. The chain employs TRBV30 and TRBJ1-3, with D tentatively TRBD1 (5 bases). Germline CDR1 GTSNPN, CDR2 SVGIG (reference sequence). V lost 2 bases and J lost 0, with 11 bases in between. The CDR3 sequence is 15 residues long. Here the CDR3 reads CAWSRTGNSGNTIYF. In DNA, the CDR3 is TGTGCCTGGAGTAGAACAGGCAACTCTGGAAACACCATATATTTT.

V is TRBV18 and J is TRBJ2-1; D is ambiguous. Germline V gene data show CDR1 as KGHSH and CDR2 as LQKENI. The V end lost 4 bases, the J end lost 4 bases, and 5 bases lay between the germline ends. CDR3 length equals 12 residues. CDR3 region: CASSLQYNEQFF. The CDR3, as DNA: TGTGCCAGCTCACTTCAGTACAATGAGCAGTTCTTC. The complete variable domain, with remaining parts taken from reference TRBV18 and TRBJ2-1, reads NAGVMQNPRHLVRRRGQEARLRCSPMKGHSHVYWYRQLPEEGLKFMVYLQKENIIDESGMPKERFSAEFPKEGPSILRIQQVVRGDSAAYFCASSLQYNEQFFGPGTRLTVL.

The rearrangement links TRBV5-1 to TRBJ1-4; D remains unclear. The CDR3 runs to 15 residues. V lost 0 bases and J 8 bases, leaving 14 bases between the germline ends. Germline-derived CDR1 and CDR2 are SGHRS and YFSETQ. In DNA form, the CDR3 reads TGCGCCAGCAGCTTGGATGTGGGTTCTGTCGAAAAACTGTTTTTT. Translated, it gives CASSLDVGSVEKLFF.

This sequence joins TRBV5-5 and TRBJ1-6; no reliable D call. Germline lookup yields CDR1 SGHKS and CDR2 YYEKEE (reference sequence). The V end lost 3 bases, the J end lost 1 base, and 8 bases lay between the germline ends. CDR3 size: 15 residues. The CDR3 region is CASSSAWSYNSPLHF. Written as DNA, the CDR3 is TGTGCCAGCAGCTCTGCTTGGTCCTATAATTCACCCCTCCACTTT. Complete variable domain (other parts from reference TRBV5-5 and TRBJ1-6): DAGVTQSPTHLIKTRGQQVTLRCSPISGHKSVSWYQQVLGQGPQFIFQYYEKEERGRGNFPDRFSARQFPNYSSELNVNALLLGDSALYLCASSSAWSYNSPLHFGNGTRLTVT.

This clone has only one observation. The CDR3 nucleotides are TGTGCCAGCTCACCACTCGGCCAACAAACAGTTAATTCACCCCTCCACTTT. Its protein product is CASSPLGQQTVNSPLHF. The chain employs TRBV18 and TRBJ1-6, with no clear D. Germline-derived CDR1 and CDR2 are KGHSH and LQKENI. Deletions cut 1 base from V and 6 bases from J, with 16 bases between. The CDR3 spans 17 residues. Combining the CDR3 with reference TRBV18 and TRBJ1-6 gives the whole variable domain NAGVMQNPRHLVRRRGQEARLRCSPMKGHSHVYWYRQLPEEGLKFMVYLQKENIIDESGMPKERFSAEFPKEGPSILRIQQVVRGDSAAYFCASSPLGQQTVNSPLHFGNGTRLTVT.